This TCR beta chain came from a study of shared clonotypes between healthy human individuals. Measured with immunoSEQ multiplex PCR; TCRdb has only the in-frame clones, and not every one. The table shows 850,000 to 1,200,000 clones, with roughly 80% occurring only once. Germline V gives CDR1 SGHAT, CDR2 FQNNGV. The CDR3 totals 13 residues. V was trimmed by 3 bases and J by 9 bases, leaving 11 bases between them. The sample consisted of memory CD4+ T cells sorted from blood. Specified subset: CD45RA-negative fraction. V is TRBV11-2 and J is TRBJ2-2; unclear D gene. This clonotype was obtained from a man in his late teens or twenties in good health. CDR3: CASSLPKRWELFF. The CDR3 DNA reads as TGTGCCAGCAGCTTGCCTAAAAGATGGGAGCTGTTTTTT.